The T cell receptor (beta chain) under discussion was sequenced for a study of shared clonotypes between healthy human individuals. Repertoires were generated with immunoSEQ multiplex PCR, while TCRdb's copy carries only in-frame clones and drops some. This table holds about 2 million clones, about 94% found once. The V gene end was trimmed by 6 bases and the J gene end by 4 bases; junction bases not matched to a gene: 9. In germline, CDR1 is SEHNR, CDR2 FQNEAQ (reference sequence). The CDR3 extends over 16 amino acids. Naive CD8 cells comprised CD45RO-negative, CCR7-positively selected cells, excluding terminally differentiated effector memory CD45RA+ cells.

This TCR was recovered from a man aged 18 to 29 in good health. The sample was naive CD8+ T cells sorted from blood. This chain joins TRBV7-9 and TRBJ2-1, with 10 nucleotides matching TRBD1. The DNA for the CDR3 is TGTGCCAGCAGTTTTACCGGGACAGGGGTATACAATGAGCAGTTCTTC. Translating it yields CASSFTGTGVYNEQFF.